A selection of T cell receptor beta chains follows, all from one sample in a study of identical twins. TCRdb passed the 5' RACE reads through MiXCR, listing each CDR3 protein once. The data hold 200,000 to 250,000 distinct CDR3 sequences, with around 6.6% observed a single time. This sample also appeared in a second study, on yellow fever vaccine responses in identical twins.

Sequencing used memory (CD45RO+) T cells sorted from blood. The receptor source for this set is a woman aged 18-29 years in good health. The CDR3 runs from the conserved cysteine through the conserved F or W. D genes are given only for firm matches. Size values are once, few and many counts, or a class for expanded clones, and some rows have none.

clone_size j_call d_call v_call cdr3_nt cdr3_aa
many TRBJ2-6 - TRBV7-9 TGTGCCAGCAGCGCTCGGACAACTGGGGCCAACGTCCTGACTTTC CASSARTTGANVLTF
many TRBJ2-5 TRBD2 TRBV12-3/TRBV12-4 TGTGCCAGCAGTTTAGAAGCGGGGGAGACCCAGTACTTC CASSLEAGETQYF
many TRBJ1-1 - TRBV11-2 TGTGCCAGCAGCTTAGGACACTCCCAGAGGTTTGTGAACACTGAAGCTTTCTTT CASSLGHSQRFVNTEAFF
- TRBJ2-2 TRBD2 TRBV5-1 TGCGCCAGCAGCCCGGAGGCAGCGGGGGGCTTTTCCGGGGAGCTGTTTTTT CASSPEAAGGFSGELFF
- TRBJ1-1 TRBD1 TRBV29-1 TGCAGCGTTGAAGGAGGGGGCGGCACTGAAGCTTTCTTT CSVEGGGGTEAFF
few TRBJ2-2 - TRBV3-1 TGTGCCAGCAGCCAAGAGCTGTTTCCGACCGGGGAGCTGTTTTTT CASSQELFPTGELFF
- TRBJ2-5 TRBD2 TRBV7-9 TGTGCCAGCAGTGCGGACCAGCGGGGGACCCAGTACTTC CASSADQRGTQYF
- TRBJ2-1 TRBD2 TRBV11-2 TGTGCCAGCAGCTCCGCATCCCGGGGACTAGCGGGATACAATGAGCAGTTCTTC CASSSASRGLAGYNEQFF
many TRBJ2-7 - TRBV2 TGTGCCAGCAGTGCTAACCCCGGGACGGTCTCCTACGAGCAGTACTTC CASSANPGTVSYEQYF
few TRBJ2-7 TRBD2 TRBV29-1 TGCAGCGTCGTTGGTAGCGGGGGCTACGAGCAGTACTTC CSVVGSGGYEQYF
many TRBJ2-4 TRBD1 TRBV6-2/TRBV6-3 TGTGCCAGCAGCGCGGACAGGGGTACCAAAAACATTCAGTACTTC CASSADRGTKNIQYF
few TRBJ2-1 TRBD2 TRBV11-3 TGTGCCAGCAACGGAGCGGGACTCAGTTCCAATGAGCAGTTCTTC CASNGAGLSSNEQFF
few TRBJ2-1 TRBD1 TRBV12-3/TRBV12-4 TGTGCCAGCAGTTTCCGAAGACCGGGGACAGGGAACAATGAGCAGTTCTTC CASSFRRPGTGNNEQFF
- TRBJ2-3 - TRBV5-5 TGTGCCAGCAGCTTGGGAATAGCGGATGGAGATACGCAGTATTTT CASSLGIADGDTQYF
few TRBJ2-1 - TRBV25-1 TGTGCCAGCAGTGACCCCCACAGAGGTGAGCAGTTCTTC CASSDPHRGEQFF
- TRBJ2-2 - TRBV10-3 TGTGCCACCTCCTTACTAGGGAACACCGGGGAGCTGTTTTTT CATSLLGNTGELFF
many TRBJ2-7 - TRBV18 TGTGCCAGCTCCCCGCCCCACGAGCAGTACTTC CASSPPHEQYF
many TRBJ2-5 TRBD2 TRBV5-1 TGCGCCAGCAGCTTGGAGGGACTAGCTCAAGAGACCCAGTACTTC CASSLEGLAQETQYF
- TRBJ1-5 - TRBV5-1 TGCGCCAGCAGCTTGGGGACACCTCATCAGCCCCAGCATTTT CASSLGTPHQPQHF
few TRBJ1-1 - TRBV5-1 TGCGCCAGCAGCGACCACAGGGAGGTGTCTGAAGCTTTCTTT CASSDHREVSEAFF
many TRBJ2-3 TRBD2 TRBV20-1 TGCAGTGCCGGACTAGCGGGTGCACATACGCAGTATTTT CSAGLAGAHTQYF
many TRBJ2-7 TRBD2 TRBV4-1 TGCGCCAGCAGCCAGGGTAGCGGGAGTGATTGGGGGCAGTACTTC CASSQGSGSDWGQYF
few TRBJ2-1 - TRBV15 TGTGCCACCAGCAGCAGCGGGCGCTACAATGAGCAGTTCTTC CATSSSGRYNEQFF
- TRBJ2-1 - TRBV21-1 TGTGCCAGCACCCCTGGCGGGAGGTTCTACAATGAGCAGTTCTTC CASTPGGRFYNEQFF
few TRBJ1-2 - TRBV2 TGTGCCAGCAGTGAAGTCAACTATGGCTACACCTTC CASSEVNYGYTF
- TRBJ2-2 TRBD1 TRBV29-1 TGCAGCGTGGGGACAGCCAACACCGGGGAGCTGTTTTTT CSVGTANTGELFF
many TRBJ2-1 TRBD2 TRBV5-1 TGCGCCAGCAGCCCAACCCCCGGGACTAGCGGGAGCGATGAGCAGTTCTTC CASSPTPGTSGSDEQFF
few TRBJ1-4 - TRBV2 TGTGCCAGCAGTGAACAAGGGAATGAAAAACTGTTTTTT CASSEQGNEKLFF
- TRBJ2-3 TRBD2 TRBV20-1 TGCAGTGCTAGGGGGGGTGGAAGGACTAGCCTTACAGATACGCAGTATTTT CSARGGGRTSLTDTQYF
- TRBJ2-7 - TRBV19 TGTGCCAGTAGTGAAGCTGGGAGGACCGGCGAGCAGTACTTC CASSEAGRTGEQYF
- TRBJ1-1 TRBD1 TRBV3-1 TGTGCCAGCAGCCCTACAGGGGGAGTAAACACTGAAGCTTTCTTT CASSPTGGVNTEAFF
- TRBJ2-1 TRBD1 TRBV11-2 TGTGCCAGCAGCTCGTCCTCCGGGACAGGGTCCCACAATGAGCAGTTCTTC CASSSSSGTGSHNEQFF
few TRBJ2-1 - TRBV27 TGTGCCAGCACCGGAGGGGGAGTCTCCTACAATGAGCAGTTCTTC CASTGGGVSYNEQFF
few TRBJ1-2 - TRBV15 TGTGCCACCAGCGCCGGAGGACAGCTTGGGGAGTCCTATGGCTACACCTTC CATSAGGQLGESYGYTF
- TRBJ2-6 - TRBV18 TGTGCCAGCTCACCACGGGGGGTCTCTGGGGCCAACGTCCTGACTTTC CASSPRGVSGANVLTF
few TRBJ2-5 - TRBV15 TGTGCCACCAGCATGGGGCCGGAGACCCAGTACTTC CATSMGPETQYF
few TRBJ2-2 - TRBV3-1 TGTGCCAGCAGCCGCCTGGGCAATTCGAACACCGGGGAGCTGTTTTTT CASSRLGNSNTGELFF
- TRBJ2-3 - TRBV5-6 TGTGCCAGCAGGATAGGAAAGAGTGTCACAGATACGCAGTATTTT CASRIGKSVTDTQYF
many TRBJ2-1 - TRBV2 TGTGCCACCCGAGTAAGCTCCTACAATGAGCAGTTCTTC CATRVSSYNEQFF
- TRBJ1-6 - TRBV12-3/TRBV12-4 TGTGCCAGCAGCCGGTTACAGGGTTATAATTCACCCCTCCACTTT CASSRLQGYNSPLHF
- TRBJ2-2 - TRBV27 TGTGCCAGCAGTCCCGTCCCCATCACCGGGGAGCTGTTTTTT CASSPVPITGELFF
few TRBJ1-1 - TRBV11-2 TGTGCCAGCAGCCTATTCATGAACACTGAAGCTTTCTTT CASSLFMNTEAFF
few TRBJ2-3 - TRBV20-1 TGCAGTGCTACACTCTACCGGGACGCCTTTTCAGATACGCAGTATTTT CSATLYRDAFSDTQYF
few TRBJ2-1 TRBD2 TRBV20-1 TGCAGTCAAACTAGCGGGGGGGTGTCCTACAATGAGCAGTTCTTC CSQTSGGVSYNEQFF
many TRBJ1-5 - TRBV12-3/TRBV12-4 TGTGCCAGCAGTCGCCTAGCTTTCGGGCAGCCCCAGCATTTT CASSRLAFGQPQHF